Listed below are T cell receptor beta chains from one sample, sequenced in a study of OX40 agonist ivuxolimab in advanced cancers. Libraries were prepared by immunoSEQ multiplex PCR; TCRdb keeps only in-frame clonotypes and omits some of them. The sample includes fewer than 85,000 clones, around 92% of them seen just once. The sample consisted of CD4+ or CD8+ T cells sorted from blood, taken in a trial of the OX40 agonist ivuxolimab. These receptors all come from an adult with an advanced solid tumor such as melanoma, head and neck, liver or kidney cancer. Each CDR3 is given with its conserved first and last residue. The order of the fields is V gene, J gene, CDR3 protein.

TRBV27	TRBJ1-3	CASSLSLEAGNTIYF
TRBV7-9	TRBJ1-3	CASSRPRGQGFSGNTIYF
TRBV11-2	TRBJ2-7	CAILMDRTKGEQYF
TRBV5-1	TRBJ2-7	CASSLQGARYEQYF
TRBV7-2	TRBJ2-7	CASRAGIGSSYEQYF
TRBV7-9	TRBJ2-7	CASSLTSGRAYEQYF
TRBV5-1	TRBJ1-4	CASSLEAGNEKLFF
TRBV5-1	TRBJ2-3	CASSLWDEDTQYF
TRBV6-5	TRBJ1-3	CASSYSTASGNTIYF
TRBV7-8	TRBJ2-1	CASSKRRLAGGPGNEQFF
TRBV30	TRBJ1-1	CAWKGFVGMNTEAFF
TRBV7-6	TRBJ2-3	CASSSPLGLVGDTQYF
TRBV30	TRBJ1-4	CAWSGRVNEKLFF
TRBV6-5	TRBJ2-7	CASRDDRGEQYF
TRBV11-3	TRBJ2-5	CASSLGQRTQYF